This passage covers 26 T cell receptor beta chains from one sample sequenced in a study of T cell changes during pregnancy in multiple sclerosis. The data were produced by immunoSEQ multiplex PCR, yet TCRdb's version contains in-frame clones alone and is incomplete. The sample holds 100,000 or so clones; 75% to 95% are singletons and the top ten take around 3.2%. The source material was peripheral blood, sampled in the second trimester of pregnancy. Receptors originate from a female donor with multiple sclerosis, enrolled in a pregnancy study.

The chain is built from TRBV5-6 and TRBJ2-5; 7 bases fit TRBD2. The CDR3 is 14 residues long. The junction had 6 bases not matched to a gene; V was cut back by 2 bases and J by 5 bases. Germline CDR1 SGHDT, CDR2 YYEEEE. This CDR3 is CASSFWAGRETQYF. The CDR3 DNA follows: TGTGCCAGCAGCTTTTGGGCCGGGAGGGAGACCCAGTACTTC.

The chain couples TRBV19 to TRBJ1-5; 7 bases are shared with TRBD1. The CDR3 contains 15 residues. The germline V gene has CDR1 LNHDA and CDR2 SQIVND (reference sequence). V was clipped by 5 bases and J by 7 bases; unmatched bases: 11. CDR3 region: CASSATGTDSQPQHF. The DNA of the CDR3 is TGTGCCAGTAGTGCCACCGGGACAGACTCCCAGCCCCAGCATTTT.

This sequence joins TRBV10-3 and TRBJ2-1; 7 bases map to TRBD2. Germline loops: CDR1 ENHRY, CDR2 SYGVKD. The length of the CDR3 is 15 residues. J gave up 7 bases and V 2 bases, and 8 bases lay outside the gene matches. CDR3 sequence: CAISEGGGSFNEQFF. The DNA for the CDR3 is TGTGCCATCAGTGAGGGAGGCGGGAGCTTTAATGAGCAGTTCTTC.

This sequence joins TRBV7-2 and TRBJ2-1; possibly TRBD2 for D (6 bases). The V end lost 1 base, the J end lost 5 bases, and 12 bases lay between the germline ends. Per the germline V gene, CDR1 is SGHTA and CDR2 is FQGNSA. The CDR3 totals 15 residues. The CDR3 DNA is TGTGCCAGCAGCTTAGGGGGACTCCCGAACAATGAGCAGTTCTTC. This sequence encodes CASSLGGLPNNEQFF.

The chain links TRBV19 to TRBJ1-2, with D possibly being TRBD1 (5 bases). The CDR3 totals 15 residues. With 3 bases removed from V and 3 bases from J, the gap between germline ends came to 14 bases. CDR1 and CDR2 from the germline V gene are LNHDA and SQIVND (reference sequence). The CDR3 DNA sequence: TGTGCCAGTAGTATGGGTCAGGGCGGAGACTATGGCTACACCTTC. Translation: CASSMGQGGDYGYTF.

This rearrangement joins TRBV27 to TRBJ1-5; TRBD1 aligns across 7 bases. The CDR3 is made up of 16 amino acids. CDR1 and CDR2 from the germline V gene are MNHEY and SMNVEV (reference sequence). J gave up 7 bases and V 5 bases, and 14 bases lay outside the gene matches. DNA of the CDR3: TGTGCCAGCAGTCATTATAGCAACAGGGGCCAACAGCCCCAGCATTTT. It encodes CASSHYSNRGQQPQHF.

This chain links TRBV15 with TRBJ2-7, with D possibly being TRBD2 (6 bases). CDR3 length equals 15 residues. Germline CDR1 LNHNV, CDR2 YYDKDF (reference sequence). The V end was cut by 0 bases, the J end by 4 bases, with 13 bases between. The CDR3 DNA follows: TGTGCCACCAGCAGAGATCACGGGAGTTTGTACGAGCAGTACTTC. It codes for CATSRDHGSLYEQYF.

The rearrangement joins TRBV5-1 to TRBJ2-7; the D is unclear. Deletions cut 4 bases from V and 0 bases from J, with 8 bases between. This CDR3 has 13 amino acids. CDR1 and CDR2 (germline): SGHRS, YFSETQ. CDR3 sequence: CASSPLDSYEQYF. The CDR3 region has the DNA TGCGCCAGCAGCCCGCTAGACTCCTACGAGCAGTACTTC. The whole variable domain, filled in from reference TRBV5-1 and TRBJ2-7, reads KAGVTQTPRYLIKTRGQQVTLSCSPISGHRSVSWYQQTPGQGLQFLFEYFSETQRNKGNFPGRFSGRQFSNSRSEMNVSTLELGDSALYLCASSPLDSYEQYFGPGTRLTVT.

The gene calls are TRBV28 and TRBJ1-5; TRBD1 matches at 9 bases. CDR3 size: 15 residues. V trimming: 3 bases; J trimming: 2 bases; junction bases outside the gene matches: 2. The germline V gene encodes CDR1 MDHEN and CDR2 SYDVKM. Here the CDR3 reads CASSFGDRGNQPQHF. The CDR3 DNA follows: TGTGCCAGCAGTTTCGGGGACAGGGGCAATCAGCCCCAGCATTTT.

V usage is TRBV7-2 and J usage is TRBJ2-2; weak D call: TRBD2 (6 bases). Between the trimmed V and J ends, which lost 1 base and 5 bases, there was a span of 8 bases. Per germline, CDR1 SGHTA and CDR2 FQGNSA. This CDR3 is built from 14 residues. CDR3 in DNA: TGTGCCAGCAGCTTAGACGGGAGAACCGGGGAGCTGTTTTTT. Encoded protein: CASSLDGRTGELFF.

J is TRBJ2-3 and V is TRBV5-1; a weak D match, TRBD1 (6 bases). There are 14 residues in the CDR3. CDR1 is SGHRS, CDR2 YFSETQ, per germline. The V gene lost 4 bases and the J gene lost 6 bases, with 15 bases spanning the gap. For the CDR3, the DNA is TGCGCCAGCAGCCGAGAAACAGGGTCGGATACGCAGTATTTT. Its protein is CASSRETGSDTQYF.

This chain connects TRBV28 to TRBJ2-5, with D possibly matching TRBD1 (6 bases). CDR1 and CDR2 (germline): MDHEN, SYDVKM. The length of the CDR3 is 14 residues. Trimming took 7 bases from V and 5 from J, leaving 17 bases between them. The CDR3 region has the DNA TGTGCCAGCAAAGAACAGGGAACGCGGGAGACCCAGTACTTC. It yields the protein CASKEQGTRETQYF.

The chain carries TRBV5-6 and TRBJ2-7, with D possibly TRBD1 on 6 matching bases. The CDR3 length is 17 residues. Trimming removed 0 bases from V and 4 bases from J, with 20 bases in between. The germline CDR1 and CDR2 sequences are SGHDT and YYEEEE. The CDR3 DNA is TGTGCCAGCAGCTTGGATTTCCAGGGGCCGACCCTTTACGAGCAGTACTTC. Its protein product is CASSLDFQGPTLYEQYF. Based on the CDR3 plus reference TRBV5-6 and TRBJ2-7, the full variable domain is DAGVTQSPTHLIKTRGQQVTLRCSPKSGHDTVSWYQQALGQGPQFIFQYYEEEERQRGNFPDRFSGHQFPNYSSELNVNALLLGDSALYLCASSLDFQGPTLYEQYFGPGTRLTVT.

This clone was counted a few times. The J gene is TRBJ1-5, the V gene TRBV2; D is unresolved. The CDR3 is made up of 14 amino acids. Germline values: CDR1 SNHLY, CDR2 FYNNEI. V was pared by 6 bases and J by 10 bases, with 19 bases between. The CDR3 nucleotides read TGTGCCAGCAGGCCCGACGAGGCAATGAGACCCCAGCATTTT. This codes for CASRPDEAMRPQHF.

The chain employs TRBV6-1 and TRBJ1-2; no firm D call. The CDR3 contains 13 residues. In germline, CDR1 is MNHNS, CDR2 SASEGT. V lost 2 bases and J 2 bases, leaving 6 bases between the germline ends. CDR3 amino acids: CASSERGNYGYTF. DNA for the CDR3: TGTGCCAGCAGTGAAAGAGGGAACTATGGCTACACCTTC.

The chain couples TRBV7-9 to TRBJ1-1, with D perhaps matching TRBD1 (5 bases). The CDR3 spans 17 residues. In germline, CDR1 is SEHNR, CDR2 FQNEAQ (reference sequence). Trimming took off 6 bases at V and 0 bases at J, with 20 bases between the two ends. This CDR3 is CASRGSRGINMNTEAFF. The CDR3 region has the DNA TGTGCCAGCAGGGGGAGTCGGGGGATTAATATGAACACTGAAGCTTTCTTT.

The chain uses TRBV11-1 and TRBJ2-1; 9 positions match TRBD1. With V trimmed by 4 bases and J by 4 bases, 8 bases remained unmatched. This CDR3 comprises 16 residues. Per germline, CDR1 SGHAT and CDR2 FQDESV (reference sequence). CDR3 residues: CASSSSGTGFYNEQFF. The CDR3 DNA reads TGTGCCAGCAGCTCATCCGGGACAGGGTTTTACAATGAGCAGTTCTTC.

The V and J genes are TRBV9 and TRBJ1-2, with D possibly being TRBD1 (6 bases). The V gene lost 1 base and the J gene lost 6 bases, with 22 bases spanning the gap. The CDR3 covers 17 residues. Germline-derived CDR1 and CDR2 are SGDLS and YYNGEE. CDR3 DNA: TGTGCCAGCAGCGTAAGCCGAAATAAGCAGGGGTTCGATGGCTACACCTTC. Protein: CASSVSRNKQGFDGYTF.

This chain joins TRBV6-1 and TRBJ2-1; 12 nucleotides align to TRBD2. There are 16 residues in the CDR3. Trimming cost V 2 bases and J 8 bases; bases outside gene matches: 7. CDR1 and CDR2 from the germline V gene are MNHNS and SASEGT. In DNA form, the CDR3 reads TGTGCCAGCAGTGAACCCGCTAGCGGGAGGGCCTATGAGCAGTTCTTC. This codes for CASSEPASGRAYEQFF.

Only one count was recorded for this clone. The chain links TRBV5-4 to TRBJ1-5, with TRBD1 matching 9 bases. The CDR3 loop spans 13 amino acids. The ends lost 4 bases at V and 5 bases at J; junction bases unmatched: 1. CDR1 is SGHNT and CDR2 is YYREEE in the germline V gene (reference sequence). DNA for the CDR3: TGTGCCAGCAGCCGGGACAGGGATCAGCCCCAGCATTTT. Amino acid sequence: CASSRDRDQPQHF.

This chain links TRBV7-2 with TRBJ2-5; unclear D gene. The CDR3 totals 12 residues. V gave up 1 base and J gave up 5 bases, with 5 bases separating them. Germline CDR1 is SGHTA and CDR2 is FQGNSA. CDR3 sequence (DNA): TGTGCCAGCAGCTTAGTTGCGGAGACCCAGTACTTC. Translating it yields CASSLVAETQYF.

Written as DNA, the CDR3 is TGTGCCAGCTCACCTGACGCGGGTGGGAACACTGAAGCTTTCTTT. It codes for CASSPDAGGNTEAFF. The V call is TRBV18, the J call TRBJ1-1; D is ambiguous. The ends were cut back, 3 bases at V and 1 base at J, with 12 bases in the middle. CDR3 length: 15 residues. CDR1 is KGHSH, CDR2 LQKENI, per germline.

CDR3 residues: CASSSMPGVQETQYF. The CDR3 DNA reads TGTGCCAGCAGTTCCATGCCGGGAGTCCAAGAGACCCAGTACTTC. This chain connects TRBV6-6 to TRBJ2-5, with D maybe TRBD2 (6 bases). The germline CDR1 and CDR2 sequences are MNHNY and SVGAGI (reference sequence). Trimming shortened V by 4 bases and J by 1 base, and 13 bases separated the two germline ends. The CDR3 is made up of 15 amino acids.

V is TRBV4-3 and J is TRBJ2-7, with 9 bases aligning to TRBD2. The V gene end was trimmed by 3 bases and the J gene end by 4 bases; junction bases not matched to a gene: 7. Germline CDR1 is LGHNA and CDR2 is YSLEER. This CDR3 comprises 15 residues. In DNA form, the CDR3 reads TGCGCCAGCAGCCACCTATTAGCGGGAGCGTACGAGCAGTACTTC. Amino acids: CASSHLLAGAYEQYF.

This chain uses TRBV30 with TRBJ2-3; D gene uncertain. From germline, CDR1 is GTSNPN and CDR2 SVGIG (reference sequence). The V end lost 3 bases, the J end lost 7 bases, and 8 bases lay between the germline ends. The CDR3 consists of 11 residues. The CDR3 sequence is CAWSLRNTQYF. CDR3 bases: TGTGCCTGGAGCCTGAGAAATACGCAGTATTTT.

The chain combines TRBV29-1 with TRBJ2-2; TRBD2 agrees at 11 bases. The germline V gene has CDR1 SQVTM and CDR2 ANQGSEA. This CDR3 region has 14 residues. J was trimmed by 7 bases and V by 3 bases; bases with no gene match: 4. In DNA, the CDR3 is TGCAGCGTTGATAGCGGGAGGGACGGCGGGGAGCTGTTTTTT. Encoded protein: CSVDSGRDGGELFF.